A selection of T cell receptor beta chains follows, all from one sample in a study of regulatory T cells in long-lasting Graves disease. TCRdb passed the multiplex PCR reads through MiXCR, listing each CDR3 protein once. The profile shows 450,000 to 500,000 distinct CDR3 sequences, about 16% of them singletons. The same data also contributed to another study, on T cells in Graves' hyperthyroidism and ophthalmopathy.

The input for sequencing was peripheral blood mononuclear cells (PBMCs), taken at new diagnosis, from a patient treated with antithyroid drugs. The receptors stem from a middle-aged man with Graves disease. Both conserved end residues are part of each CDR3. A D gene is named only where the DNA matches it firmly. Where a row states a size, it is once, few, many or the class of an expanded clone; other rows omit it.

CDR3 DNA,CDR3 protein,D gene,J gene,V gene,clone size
TGTGCCAGCAGCCCTCGGACTGATGGCTACACCTTC,CASSPRTDGYTF,NA,TRBJ1-2,TRBV7-2,many
TGTGCCAGCAGTTCCCCCACAGATACGCAGTATTTT,CASSSPTDTQYF,NA,TRBJ2-3,TRBV28,many
TGTGCCAGCAGTTTGGAGGGACAGGGGCCCGGGGAGCTGTTTTTT,CASSLEGQGPGELFF,TRBD1,TRBJ2-2,TRBV28,NA
TGCGCCAGCAGCCAAGAAAGAGTGCCTAGCGGATCTAGCACAGATACGCAATATTTT,CASSQERVPSGSSTDTQYF,TRBD2,TRBJ2-3,TRBV4-1,NA
TGTGCCAGCAGCTTAGGGACAGGGGGGGCTGGCTACACCTTC,CASSLGTGGAGYTF,TRBD1,TRBJ1-2,TRBV11-2,many
TGTGCCAGCAGAGTCGCACGGGGGGCGGGTTACGAGCAGTACTTC,CASRVARGAGYEQYF,NA,TRBJ2-7,TRBV12-3/TRBV12-4,few
TGTGCCAGCAATACCGACAGGGGGCCTGGAAACACCATATATTTT,CASNTDRGPGNTIYF,TRBD1,TRBJ1-3,TRBV6-2/TRBV6-3,NA
TGCAGTGCTAGCGGGACGAATAATGAGCAGTTCTTC,CSASGTNNEQFF,NA,TRBJ2-1,TRBV20-1,many
TGCAGTGCTAGAGATTGGGGGAAAGCCCCCAATGAGCAGTTCTTC,CSARDWGKAPNEQFF,NA,TRBJ2-1,TRBV20-1,many
TGTGCCAGCAGCCGACAGGCGATGACTGAAGCTTTCTTT,CASSRQAMTEAFF,NA,TRBJ1-1,TRBV7-9,many
TGTGCCAGCAGTTACGCGGGTCCACCCCCCGGGGAGCTGTTTTTT,CASSYAGPPPGELFF,NA,TRBJ2-2,TRBV6-2/TRBV6-3,NA
TGTGCCAGCAGTGAAGGGAGGCTAGCGGGAGTTCGCGACAATGAGCAGTTCTTC,CASSEGRLAGVRDNEQFF,TRBD2,TRBJ2-1,TRBV6-1,many
TGTGCCAGTAGTATGGGGATGAACACTGAAGCTTTCTTT,CASSMGMNTEAFF,NA,TRBJ1-1,TRBV19,few
TGTGCCAGCAGCCAAGTTCAGGGTCGTGGCTACACCTTC,CASSQVQGRGYTF,NA,TRBJ1-2,TRBV3-1,few
TGTGCCAGCAGCGCACCGGGAGTTGAGCAGTTCTTC,CASSAPGVEQFF,NA,TRBJ2-1,TRBV9,few
TGTGCCAGCAGCTTAGTCTTAGGGGGTGCCATGGAGCAGTTCTTC,CASSLVLGGAMEQFF,NA,TRBJ2-1,TRBV7-2,many
TGTGCCAGCAGTTTAGGGCGGAAAGAGACCCAGTACTTC,CASSLGRKETQYF,NA,TRBJ2-5,TRBV28,many
TGTGCCAGCAGCTTAGCCAGGGACGTCGGGGAGCTGTTTTTT,CASSLARDVGELFF,NA,TRBJ2-2,TRBV11-2,many
TGTGCCACCAGTGATTTTGGCAGGGGCCAAGAGACCCAGTACTTC,CATSDFGRGQETQYF,NA,TRBJ2-5,TRBV24-1,NA
TGTGCCAGCAGACTAACGAACACCGGGGAGCTGTTTTTT,CASRLTNTGELFF,NA,TRBJ2-2,TRBV2,many
TGCAGTGCTGAAACTAGCCCAGAGACCCAGTACTTC,CSAETSPETQYF,NA,TRBJ2-5,TRBV20-1,few
TGTGCCAGCAGTCAGACCGCCGGCGGAGTAGGCTACACCTTC,CASSQTAGGVGYTF,NA,TRBJ1-2,TRBV6-1,NA
TGTGCCAGCAACGGGGGGCTATCGGAGACCCAGTACTTC,CASNGGLSETQYF,NA,TRBJ2-5,TRBV7-8,many
TGTGCCAGCAGCTCCCCTATAGCGGGAGCCACCGGGGAGCTGTTTTTT,CASSSPIAGATGELFF,TRBD2,TRBJ2-2,TRBV11-2,few
TGTGCCACCTATGCCCGGGGCATGAACACTGAAGCTTTCTTT,CATYARGMNTEAFF,NA,TRBJ1-1,TRBV24-1,NA
TGTGCCACGTGGTATAGGGATGGAAGAAACATTCAGTACTTC,CATWYRDGRNIQYF,NA,TRBJ2-4,TRBV24-1,few
TGTGCCAGCAGTTTACGACTTACCACAGATACGCAGTATTTT,CASSLRLTTDTQYF,NA,TRBJ2-3,TRBV28,many
TGTGCCAGCAGCCCGGGCAGCTCCCTTGGCTACACCTTC,CASSPGSSLGYTF,NA,TRBJ1-2,TRBV12-3/TRBV12-4,NA
TGCAGTGCTAGACCTACTAGCGGGAGTTACAATGAGCAGTTCTTC,CSARPTSGSYNEQFF,TRBD2,TRBJ2-1,TRBV20-1,many
TGTGCCAGCAGCGGACAGGGGACTAATCGACTAGCGCACGAGCAGTACTTC,CASSGQGTNRLAHEQYF,NA,TRBJ2-7,TRBV27,many
TGTGCCAGCAGTGAACGGACTAGCGGGGGACTCACAGATACGCAGTATTTT,CASSERTSGGLTDTQYF,TRBD2,TRBJ2-3,TRBV6-1,many
TGTGCCAGCAGTGAAGATTCTCGCTCCTACAATGAGCAGTTCTTC,CASSEDSRSYNEQFF,NA,TRBJ2-1,TRBV28,many
TGCAGTGCTAGAGTAGCGGGATATGGGACAGATACGCAGTATTTT,CSARVAGYGTDTQYF,TRBD2,TRBJ2-3,TRBV20-1,NA
TGTGCCAGTAGTATAGTCGGGGCGGGGGCCTACACCGGGGAGCTGTTTTTT,CASSIVGAGAYTGELFF,NA,TRBJ2-2,TRBV19,NA
TGTGCCAGCAGCTATGGAAGGACAGGGGGCTACGAGCAGTACTTC,CASSYGRTGGYEQYF,TRBD1,TRBJ2-7,TRBV7-2,many
TGTGCCAGCAGCCATGACTTGGACTGGCGCTATGGCTACACCTTC,CASSHDLDWRYGYTF,NA,TRBJ1-2,TRBV3-1,NA
TGTGCCAGCAGCTTCGACAGGGCGGACTATGGCTACACCTTC,CASSFDRADYGYTF,TRBD1,TRBJ1-2,TRBV7-9,NA